The present entry profiles one TCR beta chain with its context. Its antigen is not identified. The assay, immunoSEQ v3.0, was run at survey level. Using immunoSEQ multiplex PCR, the repertoire was profiled, and TCRdb retains in-frame clones only, with some absent. The table has 35,000 to 40,000 clones, about 93% seen once; the top ten hold roughly 3.6%. Trimming took 7 bases from V and 7 from J, leaving 17 bases between them. Germline assignment: CDR1 MNHNY and CDR2 SVGAGI (reference sequence). The CDR3 sequence is 15 residues long. This entry comes from a study of long-term antiretroviral therapy in people with HIV. Study-wide findings and caveats: Transplant donor controls retained higher diversity, though diversity increased after ART. Across all time points, the repertoire was dominated by clones that expanded before ART. Versus controls, repertoires in people with HIV had narrower CDR3 length ranges. Samples were collected from the mid-2000s to the late 2010s under possibly less effective ART regimens.

Sample: unsorted PBMCs, taken 4.1 years after starting antiretroviral therapy. This sequence originates from a woman between 50 and 59 years old with HIV. The J gene is TRBJ1-6, the V gene TRBV6-6, with D perhaps TRBD1 (6 bases). The CDR3 region has the DNA TGTGCCAGCACTCTTGAGGGACAACCCAATTCACCCCTCCACTTT. It translates to CASTLEGQPNSPLHF.